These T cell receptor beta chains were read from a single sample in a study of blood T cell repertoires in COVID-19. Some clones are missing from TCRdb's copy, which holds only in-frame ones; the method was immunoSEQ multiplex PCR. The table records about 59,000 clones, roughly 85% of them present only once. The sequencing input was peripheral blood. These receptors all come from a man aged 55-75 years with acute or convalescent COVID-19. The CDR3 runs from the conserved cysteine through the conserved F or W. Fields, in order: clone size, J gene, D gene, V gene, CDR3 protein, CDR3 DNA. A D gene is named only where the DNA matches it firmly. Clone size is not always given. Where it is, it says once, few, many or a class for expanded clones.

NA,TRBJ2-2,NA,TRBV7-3,CASSRQPSGELFF,TGTGCCAGCAGCCGACAGCCGTCAGGGGAGCTGTTTTTT
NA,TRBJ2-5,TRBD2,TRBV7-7,CASSQSGPGGETQYF,TGTGCTAGCAGCCAGTCGGGACCGGGGGGAGAGACCCAGTACTTC
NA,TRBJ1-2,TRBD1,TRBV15,CATSTGGSDYGYTF,TGTGCCACCAGCACAGGGGGCTCCGACTATGGCTACACCTTC
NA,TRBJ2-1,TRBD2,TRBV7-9,CASSPTSGRDNEQFF,TGTGCCAGCAGCCCGACTAGCGGGAGGGACAATGAGCAGTTCTTC
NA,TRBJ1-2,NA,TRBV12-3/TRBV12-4,CASSFWTVDGYTF,TGTGCCAGCAGTTTCTGGACAGTTGATGGCTACACCTTC
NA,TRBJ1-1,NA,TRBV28,CASSEGPTNTEAFF,TGTGCCAGCAGTGAGGGCCCTACGAACACTGAAGCTTTCTTT
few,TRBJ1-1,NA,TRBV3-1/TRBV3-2,CASSPGTSTEAFF,TGTGCCAGCAGCCCCGGGACAAGCACTGAAGCTTTCTTT
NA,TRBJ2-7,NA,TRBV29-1,CSVEEGKHEQYF,TGCAGCGTGGAGGAAGGGAAACACGAGCAGTACTTC
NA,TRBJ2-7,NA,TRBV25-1,CASSDYRSLRGQYF,TGTGCCAGCAGTGATTACAGGTCACTTCGAGGGCAGTACTTC
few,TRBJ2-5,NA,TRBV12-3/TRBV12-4,CASSMGHRETQYF,TGTGCCAGCAGTATGGGACATCGTGAGACCCAGTACTTC
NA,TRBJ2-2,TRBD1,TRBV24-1,CATGQLHTGELFF,TGTGCCACGGGACAGCTCCACACCGGGGAGCTGTTTTTT
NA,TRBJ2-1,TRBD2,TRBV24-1,CATSDPGLVVDEQFF,TGTGCCACCAGTGATCCGGGACTAGTCGTCGATGAGCAGTTCTTC
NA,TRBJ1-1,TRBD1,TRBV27,CASSSRTGEDTEAFF,TGTGCCAGCAGTTCTAGGACAGGGGAAGACACTGAAGCTTTCTTT
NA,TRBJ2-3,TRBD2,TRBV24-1,CATSDPGLEDGTQYF,TGTGCCACCAGTGATCCGGGACTAGAGGACGGTACGCAGTATTTT
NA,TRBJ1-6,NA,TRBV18,CASSPYQGGRSPLHF,TGTGCCAGCTCACCATACCAGGGTGGGAGGTCACCCCTCCACTTT
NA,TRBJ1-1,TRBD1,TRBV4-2,CASSQDVDGQGAYGDTEAFF,TGTGCCAGCAGCCAAGACGTTGACGGACAGGGGGCATATGGAGACACTGAAGCTTTCTTT
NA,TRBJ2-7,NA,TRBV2,CASRLNRDEQYF,TGTGCCAGCAGATTAAACAGGGACGAGCAGTACTTC
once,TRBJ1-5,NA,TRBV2,CASRGHIIDQPQHF,TGTGCCAGCAGGGGACATATAATCGATCAGCCCCAGCATTTT
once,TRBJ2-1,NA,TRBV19,CASSIRTFNEQFF,TGTGCCAGTAGTATAAGGACTTTCAATGAGCAGTTCTTC
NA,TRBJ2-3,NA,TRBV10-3,CAISESVWRATDTQYF,TGTGCCATCAGTGAGTCGGTCTGGAGGGCCACAGATACGCAGTATTTT
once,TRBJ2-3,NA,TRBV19,CATAGPSTDTQYF,TGTGCCACTGCGGGCCCTAGCACAGATACGCAGTATTTT
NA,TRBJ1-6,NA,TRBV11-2,CASSLQGNSPLHF,TGTGCCAGCAGCTTACAGGGGAATTCACCCCTCCACTTT
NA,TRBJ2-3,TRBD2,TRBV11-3,CASSSRGLAGGPADTQYF,TGTGCCAGCAGCTCCCGGGGCCTAGCGGGAGGGCCTGCAGATACGCAGTATTTT
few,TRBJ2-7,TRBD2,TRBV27,CASSSWGGYEQYF,TGTGCCAGCAGTTCCTGGGGGGGTTACGAGCAGTACTTC
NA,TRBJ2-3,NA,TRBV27,CASSFLGDASTDTQYF,TGTGCCAGCAGTTTCTTGGGAGACGCTAGCACAGATACGCAGTATTTT
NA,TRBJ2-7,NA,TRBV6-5,CASINPYEQYF,TGTGCCAGCATAAATCCCTACGAGCAGTACTTC
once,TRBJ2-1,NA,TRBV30,CAWSVLAYNEQFF,TGTGCCTGGAGTGTACTAGCCTACAATGAGCAGTTCTTC
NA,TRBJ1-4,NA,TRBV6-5,CASSYLTDTLGEKLFF,TGTGCCAGCAGTTACCTTACCGACACTCTCGGTGAGAAACTGTTTTTT
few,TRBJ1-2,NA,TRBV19,CASSIANNYGYTF,TGTGCCAGTAGTATCGCTAATAACTATGGCTACACCTTC
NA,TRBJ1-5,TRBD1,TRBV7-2,CASSLRRDREGGHQPQHF,TGTGCCAGCAGCCTAAGACGGGACAGGGAAGGGGGGCATCAGCCCCAGCATTTT
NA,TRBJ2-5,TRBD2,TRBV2,CASSRSGKETQYF,TGTGCCAGCAGTCGTAGCGGGAAAGAGACCCAGTACTTC
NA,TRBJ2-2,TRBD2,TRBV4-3,CASSQDVETGGTAGELFF,TGCGCCAGCAGCCAAGATGTTGAGACGGGAGGGACGGCCGGGGAGCTGTTTTTT
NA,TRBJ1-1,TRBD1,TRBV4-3,CASSRVDRATEAFF,TGCGCCAGCAGCCGTGTCGACAGGGCCACTGAAGCTTTCTTT
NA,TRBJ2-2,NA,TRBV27,CASSLGAAWNTGELFF,TGTGCCAGCAGTTTAGGTGCCGCGTGGAACACCGGGGAGCTGTTTTTT
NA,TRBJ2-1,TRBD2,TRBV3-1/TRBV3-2,CASSQALSGRRYNEQFF,TGTGCCAGCAGCCAAGCCCTTAGCGGGAGGAGATACAATGAGCAGTTCTTC
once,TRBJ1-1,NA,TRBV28,CASSFRGNAFF,TGTGCCAGCAGTTTTCGGGGGAACGCTTTCTTT
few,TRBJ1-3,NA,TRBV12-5,CASGCSGNTIYF,TGTGCTAGTGGCTGCTCTGGAAACACCATATATTTT
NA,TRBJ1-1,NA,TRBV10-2,CASSEPGMNTEAFF,TGCGCCAGCAGTGAGCCGGGAATGAACACTGAAGCTTTCTTT
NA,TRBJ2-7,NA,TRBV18,CASSPPERVEQYF,TGTGCCAGCTCACCACCGGAACGGGTCGAGCAGTACTTC
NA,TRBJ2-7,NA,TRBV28,CASSLFVEDSDEQYF,TGTGCCAGCAGTTTATTTGTAGAGGACAGTGACGAGCAGTACTTC
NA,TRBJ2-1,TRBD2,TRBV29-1,CSVEGLAGHNEQFF,TGCAGCGTTGAAGGACTAGCGGGCCACAATGAGCAGTTCTTC